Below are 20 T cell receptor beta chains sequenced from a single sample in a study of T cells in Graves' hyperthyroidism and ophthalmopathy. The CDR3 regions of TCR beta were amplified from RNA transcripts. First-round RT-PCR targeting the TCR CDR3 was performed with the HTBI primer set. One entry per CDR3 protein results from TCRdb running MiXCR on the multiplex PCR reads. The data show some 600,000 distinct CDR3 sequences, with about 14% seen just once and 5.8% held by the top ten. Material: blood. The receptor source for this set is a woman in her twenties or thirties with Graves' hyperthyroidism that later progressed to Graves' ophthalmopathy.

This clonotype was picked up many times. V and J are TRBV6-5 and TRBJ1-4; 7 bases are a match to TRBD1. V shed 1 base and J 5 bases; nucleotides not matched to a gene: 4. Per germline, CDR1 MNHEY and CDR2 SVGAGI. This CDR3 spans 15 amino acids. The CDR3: CASSYLDRMNEKLFF. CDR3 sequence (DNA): TGTGCCAGCAGTTACTTGGACAGGATGAATGAAAAACTGTTTTTT.

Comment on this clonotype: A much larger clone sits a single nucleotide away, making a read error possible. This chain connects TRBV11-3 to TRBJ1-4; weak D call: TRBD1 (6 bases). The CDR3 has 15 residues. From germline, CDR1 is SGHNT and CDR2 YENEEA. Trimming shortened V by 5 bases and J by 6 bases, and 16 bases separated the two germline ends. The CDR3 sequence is CASSRGGGLHEKLFF. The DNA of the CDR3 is TGTGCCAGCAGCAGAGGTGGGGGCCTCCATGAAAAACTGTTTTTT.

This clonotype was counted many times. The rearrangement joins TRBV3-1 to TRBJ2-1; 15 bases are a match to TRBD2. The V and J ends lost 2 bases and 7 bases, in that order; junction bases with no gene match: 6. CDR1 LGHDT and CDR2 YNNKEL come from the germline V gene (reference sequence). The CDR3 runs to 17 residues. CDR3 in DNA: TGTGCCAGCAGCCAACGGACTAGCGGGAGGGCATTGAATGAGCAGTTCTTC. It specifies CASSQRTSGRALNEQFF.

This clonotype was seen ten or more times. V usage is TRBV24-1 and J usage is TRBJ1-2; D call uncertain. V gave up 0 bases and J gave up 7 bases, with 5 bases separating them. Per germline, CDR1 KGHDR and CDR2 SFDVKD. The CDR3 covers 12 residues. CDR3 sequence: CATSDLASGYTF. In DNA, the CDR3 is TGTGCCACCAGTGATTTGGCCTCTGGCTACACCTTC.

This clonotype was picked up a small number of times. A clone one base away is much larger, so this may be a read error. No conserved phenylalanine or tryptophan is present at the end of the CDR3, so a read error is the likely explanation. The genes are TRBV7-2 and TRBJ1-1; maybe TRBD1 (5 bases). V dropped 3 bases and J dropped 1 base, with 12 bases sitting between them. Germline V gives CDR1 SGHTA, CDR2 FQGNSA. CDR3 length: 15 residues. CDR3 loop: CASSFLGQGNTEAFS. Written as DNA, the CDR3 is TGTGCCAGCAGCTTTCTGGGGCAGGGGAACACTGAAGCTTTCTCT.

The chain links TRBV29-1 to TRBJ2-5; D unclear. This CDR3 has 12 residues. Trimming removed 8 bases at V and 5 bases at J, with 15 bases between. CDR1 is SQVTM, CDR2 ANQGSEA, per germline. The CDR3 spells CSTEGGDETQYF. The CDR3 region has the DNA TGCAGCACAGAAGGCGGTGATGAGACCCAGTACTTC.

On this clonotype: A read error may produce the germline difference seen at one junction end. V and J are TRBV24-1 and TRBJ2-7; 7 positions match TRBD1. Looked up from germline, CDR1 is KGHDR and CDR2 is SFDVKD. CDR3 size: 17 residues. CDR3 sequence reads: CATSSVTRQGTSYGQYF. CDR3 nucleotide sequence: TGTGCCACCAGTTCCGTTACAAGACAGGGAACCTCCTACGGGCAGTACTTC.

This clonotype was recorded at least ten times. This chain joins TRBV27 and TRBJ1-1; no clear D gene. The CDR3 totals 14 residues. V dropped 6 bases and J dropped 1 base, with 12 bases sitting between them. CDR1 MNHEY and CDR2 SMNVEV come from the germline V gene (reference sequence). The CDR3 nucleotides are TGTGCCAGCAGACCCGGGGTGAGGAACACTGAAGCTTTCTTT. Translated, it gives CASRPGVRNTEAFF.

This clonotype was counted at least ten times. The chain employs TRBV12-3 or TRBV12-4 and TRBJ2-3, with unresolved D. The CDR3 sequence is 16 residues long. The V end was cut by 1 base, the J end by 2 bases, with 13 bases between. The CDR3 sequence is CASSLGTDQFTDTQYF. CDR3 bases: TGTGCCAGCAGTTTAGGGACGGATCAATTCACAGATACGCAGTATTTT.

CDR3 in DNA: TGTGCCAGTACCCGACTAGCGGGAGCCGCTCTTTCCTACAATGAGCAGTTCTTC. Translated: CASTRLAGAALSYNEQFF. The chain links TRBV19 to TRBJ2-1, with 12 bases aligning to TRBD2. Trimming took 7 bases from V and 1 from J; bases not matched to a gene: 11. The CDR3 length is 18 residues. Germline V lookup: CDR1 LNHDA, CDR2 SQIVND (reference sequence).

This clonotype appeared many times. The CDR3 loop is CASSLLSIGNTEAFF. The CDR3 coding sequence is TGTGCCAGCAGTTTACTCAGCATAGGGAACACTGAAGCTTTCTTT. The chain joins TRBV12-3 or TRBV12-4 to TRBJ1-1; D gene ambiguous. Trimming cost V 2 bases and J 1 base, with 11 bases left between them. This CDR3 region has 15 residues.

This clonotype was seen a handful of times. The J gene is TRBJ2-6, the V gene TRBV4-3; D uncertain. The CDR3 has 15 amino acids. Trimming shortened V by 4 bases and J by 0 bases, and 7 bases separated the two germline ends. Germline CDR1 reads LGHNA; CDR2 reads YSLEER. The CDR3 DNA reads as TGCGCCAGCAGCCCGGACCCCTCTGGGGCCAACGTCCTGACTTTC. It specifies CASSPDPSGANVLTF.

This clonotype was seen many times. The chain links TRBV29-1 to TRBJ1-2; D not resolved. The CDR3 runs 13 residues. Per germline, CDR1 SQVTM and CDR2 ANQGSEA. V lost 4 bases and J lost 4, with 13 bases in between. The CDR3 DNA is TGCAGCGTTGTGGGCAGACTGAGCTATGGCTACACCTTC. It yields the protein CSVVGRLSYGYTF.

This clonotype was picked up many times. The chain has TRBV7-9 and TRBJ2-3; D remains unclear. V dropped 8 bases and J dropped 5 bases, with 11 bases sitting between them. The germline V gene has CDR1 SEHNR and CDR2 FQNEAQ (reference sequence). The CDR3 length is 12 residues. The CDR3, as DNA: TGTGCCAGCTCATTAGTAGAAGATACGCAGTATTTT. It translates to CASSLVEDTQYF. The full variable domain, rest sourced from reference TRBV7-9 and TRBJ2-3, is DTGVSQNPRHKITKRGQNVTFRCDPISEHNRLYWYRQTLGQGPEFLTYFQNEAQLEKSRLLSDRFSAERPKGSFSTLEIQRTEQGDSAMYLCASSLVEDTQYFGPGTRLTVL.

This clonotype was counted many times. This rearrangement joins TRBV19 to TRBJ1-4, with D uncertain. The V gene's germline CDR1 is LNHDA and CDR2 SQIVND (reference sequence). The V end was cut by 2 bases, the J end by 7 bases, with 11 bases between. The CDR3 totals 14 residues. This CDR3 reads CASSISGGTEKLFF. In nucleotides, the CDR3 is TGTGCCAGTAGTATAAGCGGAGGAACTGAAAAACTGTTTTTT. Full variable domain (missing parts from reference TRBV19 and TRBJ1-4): DGGITQSPKYLFRKEGQNVTLSCEQNLNHDAMYWYRQDPGQGLRLIYYSQIVNDFQKGDIAEGYSVSREKKESFPLTVTSAQKNPTAFYLCASSISGGTEKLFFGSGTQLSVL.

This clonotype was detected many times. The CDR3 sequence: CASSPGTGADTQYF. The CDR3 region has the DNA TGTGCCAGCAGTCCAGGAACGGGGGCAGATACGCAGTATTTT. V is TRBV28 and J is TRBJ2-3; D is possibly TRBD2 (6 bases). The germline V gene has CDR1 MDHEN and CDR2 SYDVKM. The V end lost 5 bases, the J end lost 4 bases, and 13 bases lay between the germline ends. This CDR3 is built from 14 residues. Full variable domain (outside the CDR3, taken from reference TRBV28 and TRBJ2-3): DVKVTQSSRYLVKRTGEKVFLECVQDMDHENMFWYRQDPGLGLRLIYFSYDVKMKEKGDIPEGYSVSREKKERFSLILESASTNQTSMYLCASSPGTGADTQYFGPGTRLTVL.

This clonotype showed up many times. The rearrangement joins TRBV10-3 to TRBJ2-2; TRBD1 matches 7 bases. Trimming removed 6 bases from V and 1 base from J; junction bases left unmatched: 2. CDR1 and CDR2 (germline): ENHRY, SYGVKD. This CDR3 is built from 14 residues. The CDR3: CAISGQENTGELFF. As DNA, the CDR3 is TGTGCCATCAGCGGACAGGAGAACACCGGGGAGCTGTTTTTT.

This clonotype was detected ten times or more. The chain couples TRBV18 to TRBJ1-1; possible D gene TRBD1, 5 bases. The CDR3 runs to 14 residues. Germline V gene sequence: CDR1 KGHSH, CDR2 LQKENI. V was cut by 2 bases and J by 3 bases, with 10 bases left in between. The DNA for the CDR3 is TGTGCCAGCTCACCAGGCAGGGCTGACACTGAAGCTTTCTTT. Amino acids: CASSPGRADTEAFF.

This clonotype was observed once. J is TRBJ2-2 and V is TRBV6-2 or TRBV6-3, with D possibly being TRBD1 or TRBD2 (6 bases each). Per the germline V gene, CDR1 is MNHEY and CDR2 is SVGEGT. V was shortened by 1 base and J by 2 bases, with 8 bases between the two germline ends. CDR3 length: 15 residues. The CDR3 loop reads CASSYWGANTGELFF. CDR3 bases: TGTGCCAGCAGTTACTGGGGGGCCAACACCGGGGAGCTGTTTTTT.

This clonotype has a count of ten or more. For the CDR3, the DNA is TGCAGCGTCCTGTGGACTAGCGGGGTCACAGATACGCAGTATTTT. It is translated as CSVLWTSGVTDTQYF. The V call is TRBV29-1, the J call TRBJ2-3, with 12 bases matching TRBD2. V was clipped by 6 bases and J by 2 bases; unmatched bases: 6. The CDR3 sequence is 15 residues long. Germline V gene lookup returns CDR1 SQVTM and CDR2 ANQGSEA.